This passage covers 2 T cell receptor beta chains from one sample sequenced in a study of breast tumors, draining lymph nodes, adjacent tissues (TCRdb year 2016). Libraries were built with multiplex PCR. TCRdb lists the instrument as Illumina HiSeq 2000. TCRdb reworked the public reads: Q25 trimming with fastp, MiXCR clone assembly, productive beta chains retained. Rows merge per CDR3 protein into single entries with the most common DNA and genes. For this sample there are approximately 47,000 distinct CDR3 sequences; more than 20% appear just once. The ten largest clonotypes hold approximately 8.2% of the sample. Source material: breast tumor tissue. The receptors were sampled from a female donor with breast cancer. Some clones in this sample may be carry-over from other donors' samples.

In its sample, this clonotype was seen many times. This chain joins TRBV27 and TRBJ1-6; TRBD1 might be the D (6 bases). Per the germline V gene, CDR1 is MNHEY and CDR2 is SMNVEV (reference sequence). The CDR3 sequence is 12 residues long. Trimming cost V 6 bases and J 9 bases, with 9 bases left between them. Here the CDR3 reads CASRRGSSPLHF. Here the CDR3 DNA reads TGTGCCAGCAGGAGGGGGAGTTCACCCCTCCACTTT.

In this sample, this clonotype turned up many times. The chain couples TRBV2 to TRBJ2-5, with D possibly being TRBD1 or TRBD2 (5 bases each). This CDR3 comprises 12 residues. With 2 bases removed from V and 5 bases from J, the gap between germline ends came to 6 bases. The germline CDR1 and CDR2 sequences are SNHLY and FYNNEI. CDR3 protein: CASSEWGETQYF. CDR3 nucleotide sequence: TGTGCCAGCAGTGAATGGGGGGAGACCCAGTACTTC.